The source of this T cell receptor (beta chain) is a study of T cell responses to AZD1222 COVID-19 vaccine (dated by TCRdb to the early 2020s). The study in broad terms: AZD1222 recipients whose second dose came at about 4 weeks and those whose second dose came at about 12 weeks were combined into one group, since spike-specific TCR depth and breadth did not differ between the two schedules. TCR sequencing was performed for more than 230 trial participants, of whom about 210 were given two doses of AZD1222 and some 25 were given two doses of MenACWY control vaccine. Trial participants were enrolled into age subgroups of 18-55, 56-69 and 70-plus years, which contained about 150, 28 and 57 TCR-sequenced participants, respectively. Study-level results and caveats: Participants were mostly white British and included more females than males, and it was suggested by the authors that clonal diversity may have been underestimated. Spike-specific TCR breadth and depth rose significantly after two AZD1222 doses compared with day 0 and with MenACWY recipients. In the small 56-69-year group, the increase in depth fell short of significance, most likely because of low power. Because no samples from the day 14 peak response were available, repertoires could be characterized only after the peak T cell response. CD4 TCRs associated with the vaccine covered the entire spike protein, and the dominant responses were in regions 160-218 and 743-854. Conclusions about previously exposed vaccinees are limited because only five or six AZD1222 recipients were SARS-CoV-2 seropositive at baseline. Nearly half of unique spike-specific TCRs reportedly recognized epitopes outside regions mutated in the B.1.351 and B.1.1.7 variants.

About this clone itself: Its antigen is still unknown. Base qualities are not at hand, and no much larger clone is one base apart.

The CDR3 regions of human TCRbeta chains were analyzed by immunosequencing. The authors' analysis ran thus. Repertoire TCRs were checked for matches against a reference library of SARS-CoV-2-specific TCRs that had been generated using the MIRA antigen-specificity platform. Breadth meant the fraction of unique TCRs that were SARS-CoV-2-associated, whereas depth meant the fraction of total T cells that were SARS-CoV-2-associated. Each spike-specific TCR was assigned to its reactive spike region and to a CD4 or CD8 class using the MIRA data. Log10-transformed breadth and depth values were compared by one-way ANOVA with Sidak's multiple comparisons tests. TCRdb limited this immuneACCESS table to in-frame rearrangements with V and J called. A share of clones is missing; checked studies link under half to unresolved V genes, and the rest is unexplained. The V and J calls and clone size are taken from that table; D and trimming were inferred from the DNA. In all, the sample holds approximately 260,000 clones, and about 92% of those were seen once. Around 0.5% of the sample is held by the ten biggest clonotypes.

The time point tag for this specimen amounts to: baseline before first vaccination. The vaccinee samples were drawn from two UK trials, COV001 and COV002, one of which was a single-blind randomized controlled phase 2/3 trial testing AZD1222 (ChAdOx1 nCoV-19) in healthy adults. For TCRbeta chain sequencing, PBMC samples from trial participants were taken at day 0 and at day 28 after the second dose. The CDR3 goes from the cysteine to the phenylalanine over 14 residues. Of the read, only the CDR3 DNA is kept; its 42 bases are in frame from base 1. V and J are truncated by 0 bases and 4 bases respectively, leaving an intervening sequence of 9 bases. As encoded in the germline V gene, CDR1 is SNHLY while CDR2 is FYNNEI.

The chain joins TRBV2 to TRBJ1-2; there is no confident call for the D gene. Sequencing used peripheral blood, obtained on day 0 of AZD1222 vaccination. The receptor was isolated from an adult in good health. The nucleotide sequence reads TGTGCCAGCAGTGAAGCTTTGATAATCTATGGCTACACCTTC. This translates into CASSEALIIYGYTF.